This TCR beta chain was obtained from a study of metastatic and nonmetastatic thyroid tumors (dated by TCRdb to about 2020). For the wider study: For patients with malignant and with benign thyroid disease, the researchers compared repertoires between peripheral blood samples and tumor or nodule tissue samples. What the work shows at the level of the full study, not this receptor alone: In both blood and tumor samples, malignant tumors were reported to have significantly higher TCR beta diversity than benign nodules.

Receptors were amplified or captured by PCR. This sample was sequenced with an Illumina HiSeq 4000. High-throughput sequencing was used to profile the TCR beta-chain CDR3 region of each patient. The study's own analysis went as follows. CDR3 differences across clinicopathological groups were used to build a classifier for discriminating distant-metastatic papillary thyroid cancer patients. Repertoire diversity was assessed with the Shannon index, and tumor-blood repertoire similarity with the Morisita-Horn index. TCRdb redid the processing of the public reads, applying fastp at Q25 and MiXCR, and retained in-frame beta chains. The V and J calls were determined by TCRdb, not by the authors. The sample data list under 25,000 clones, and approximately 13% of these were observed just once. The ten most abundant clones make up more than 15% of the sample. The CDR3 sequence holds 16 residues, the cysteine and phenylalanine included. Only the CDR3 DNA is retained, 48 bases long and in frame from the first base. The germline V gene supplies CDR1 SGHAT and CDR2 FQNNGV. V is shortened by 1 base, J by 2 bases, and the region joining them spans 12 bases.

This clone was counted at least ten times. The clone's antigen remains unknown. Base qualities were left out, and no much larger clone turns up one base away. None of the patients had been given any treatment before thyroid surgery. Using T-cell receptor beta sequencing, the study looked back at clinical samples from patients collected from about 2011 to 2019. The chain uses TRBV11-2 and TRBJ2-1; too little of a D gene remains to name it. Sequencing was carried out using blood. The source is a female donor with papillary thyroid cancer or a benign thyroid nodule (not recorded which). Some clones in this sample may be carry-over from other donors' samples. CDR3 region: CASSLVVSGAYNEQFF. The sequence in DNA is TGTGCCAGCAGCTTAGTTGTTTCAGGCGCCTACAATGAGCAGTTCTTC.